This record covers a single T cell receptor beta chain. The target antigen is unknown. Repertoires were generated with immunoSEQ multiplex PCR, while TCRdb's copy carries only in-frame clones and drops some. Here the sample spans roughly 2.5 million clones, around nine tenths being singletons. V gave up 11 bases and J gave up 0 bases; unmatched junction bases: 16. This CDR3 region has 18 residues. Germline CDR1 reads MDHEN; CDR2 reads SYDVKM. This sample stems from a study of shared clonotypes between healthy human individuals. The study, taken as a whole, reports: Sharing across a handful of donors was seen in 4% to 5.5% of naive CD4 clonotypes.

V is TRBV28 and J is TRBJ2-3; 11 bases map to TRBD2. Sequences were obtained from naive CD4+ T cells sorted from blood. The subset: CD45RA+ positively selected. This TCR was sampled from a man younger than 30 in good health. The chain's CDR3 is CAFGASGGKETSTDTQYF. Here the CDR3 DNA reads TGTGCCTTCGGGGCTAGCGGGGGGAAAGAGACTAGCACAGATACGCAGTATTTT.